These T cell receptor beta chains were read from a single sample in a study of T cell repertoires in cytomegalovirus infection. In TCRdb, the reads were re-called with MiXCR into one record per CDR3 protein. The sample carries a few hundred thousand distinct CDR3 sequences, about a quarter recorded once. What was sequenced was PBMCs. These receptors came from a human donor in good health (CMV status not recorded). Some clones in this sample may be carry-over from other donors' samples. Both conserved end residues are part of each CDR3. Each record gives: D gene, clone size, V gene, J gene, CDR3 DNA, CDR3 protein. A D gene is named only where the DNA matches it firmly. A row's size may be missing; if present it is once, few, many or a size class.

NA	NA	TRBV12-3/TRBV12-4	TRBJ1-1	TGTGCCAGCAGTTTATCAACAGGGAACACTGAAGCTTTCTTT	CASSLSTGNTEAFF
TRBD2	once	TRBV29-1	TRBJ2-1	TGCAGCGCGGCCGGGACTAGCGGGAGGGGTGAGCAGTTCTTC	CSAAGTSGRGEQFF
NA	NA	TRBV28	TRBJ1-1	TGTGCCAGCAGTTTTGAGGGACGCAACACTGAAGCTTTCTTT	CASSFEGRNTEAFF
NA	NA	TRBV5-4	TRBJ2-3	TGTGCCAGCAGCTTGGACTCGGGGGCAGATACGCAGTATTTT	CASSLDSGADTQYF
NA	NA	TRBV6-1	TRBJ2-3	TGTGCCAGCGGTGACACGTTTTACAGAACAGATACGCAGTATTTT	CASGDTFYRTDTQYF
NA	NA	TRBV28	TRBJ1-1	TGTGCCAGCCCCGACAATTTGAACACTGAAGCTTTCTTT	CASPDNLNTEAFF
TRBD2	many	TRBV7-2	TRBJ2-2	TGTGCCAGCTTTAGGACTAGCGGGCCCGGGGAGCTGTTTTTT	CASFRTSGPGELFF
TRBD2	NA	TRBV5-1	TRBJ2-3	TGCGCCAGCAGCAGCGGGACTCGCTCCCACACAGATACGCAGTATTTT	CASSSGTRSHTDTQYF
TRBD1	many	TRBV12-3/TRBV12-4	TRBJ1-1	TGTGCCAGCAGTGAACAGGGGGCGAGGACTGAAGCTTTCTTT	CASSEQGARTEAFF
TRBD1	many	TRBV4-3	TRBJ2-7	TGCGCCAGCAGCCGCGACAGGGTTTTAGGGGAGCAGTACTTC	CASSRDRVLGEQYF
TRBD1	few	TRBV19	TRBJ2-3	TGTGCCAGTAGTGACAGGGGAGTTGGAGATACGCAGTATTTT	CASSDRGVGDTQYF
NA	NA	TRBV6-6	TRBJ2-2	TGTGCCAGCAGTTACCGGGAGGAGCTGTTTTTT	CASSYREELFF
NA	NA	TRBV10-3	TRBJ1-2	TGTGCCATCAGTGAGTCGGAGGGGGTAAGGATTGGCTACACCTTC	CAISESEGVRIGYTF
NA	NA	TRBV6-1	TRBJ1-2	TGTGCCAGCAGTGAATCACAATATGGTCGCTACACCTTC	CASSESQYGRYTF
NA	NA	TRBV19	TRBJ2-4	TGTGCCGTACATTCGGGGGCGGGAAACATTCAGTACTTC	CAVHSGAGNIQYF
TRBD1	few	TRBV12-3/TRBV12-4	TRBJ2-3	TGTGCCAGCGCATCCATAGGGGGCCGTGTAGATACGCAGTATTTT	CASASIGGRVDTQYF
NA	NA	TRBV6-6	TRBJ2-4	TGTGCCAGCAGTGACGGAGTAAGAAACATTCAGTACTTC	CASSDGVRNIQYF
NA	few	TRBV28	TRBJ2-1	TGTGCCAGCAGTTTATTACAGGGAAACAATGAGCAGTTCTTC	CASSLLQGNNEQFF
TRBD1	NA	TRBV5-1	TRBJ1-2	TGCGCCAGCAGCCTCGGGAGACAGGGTATTGACTATGGCTACACCTTC	CASSLGRQGIDYGYTF
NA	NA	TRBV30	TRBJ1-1	TGTGCCTGGAATGAGGGAGGGAACACTGAAGCTTTCTTT	CAWNEGGNTEAFF
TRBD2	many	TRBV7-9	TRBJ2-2	TGTGCCAGCAGCCCCCGCGGGGGGGGCACCGGGGAGCTGTTTTTT	CASSPRGGGTGELFF
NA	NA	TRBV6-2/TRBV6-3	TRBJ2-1	TGTGCCAGCAGAGCCAGGGGACCCTCCGATGAGCAGTTCTTC	CASRARGPSDEQFF
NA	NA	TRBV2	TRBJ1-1	TGTGCCAGCAGTGACCTGGGTAGCGGCACTGAAGCTTTCTTT	CASSDLGSGTEAFF
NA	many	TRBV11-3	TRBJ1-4	TGTGCCAGCAGCTTAGAGGGTGAAAAACTGTTTTTT	CASSLEGEKLFF